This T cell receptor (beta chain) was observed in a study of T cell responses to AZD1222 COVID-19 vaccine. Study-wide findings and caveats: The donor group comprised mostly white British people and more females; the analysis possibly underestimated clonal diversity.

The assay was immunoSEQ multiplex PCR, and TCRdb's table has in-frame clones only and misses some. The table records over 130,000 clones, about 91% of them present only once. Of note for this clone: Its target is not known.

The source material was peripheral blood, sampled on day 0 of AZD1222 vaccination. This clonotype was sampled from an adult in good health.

CDR3 DNA: TGTGCCAGCAGCGTATTAGGAGGCCCCCCGAACACCGGGGAGCTGTTTTTT. This gives the protein CASSVLGGPPNTGELFF. V is TRBV9 and J is TRBJ2-2; perhaps TRBD2 as D (5 bases). CDR1 and CDR2 (germline): SGDLS, YYNGEE. The V end lost 1 base, the J end lost 0 bases, and 13 bases lay between the germline ends. The length of the CDR3 is 17 residues.